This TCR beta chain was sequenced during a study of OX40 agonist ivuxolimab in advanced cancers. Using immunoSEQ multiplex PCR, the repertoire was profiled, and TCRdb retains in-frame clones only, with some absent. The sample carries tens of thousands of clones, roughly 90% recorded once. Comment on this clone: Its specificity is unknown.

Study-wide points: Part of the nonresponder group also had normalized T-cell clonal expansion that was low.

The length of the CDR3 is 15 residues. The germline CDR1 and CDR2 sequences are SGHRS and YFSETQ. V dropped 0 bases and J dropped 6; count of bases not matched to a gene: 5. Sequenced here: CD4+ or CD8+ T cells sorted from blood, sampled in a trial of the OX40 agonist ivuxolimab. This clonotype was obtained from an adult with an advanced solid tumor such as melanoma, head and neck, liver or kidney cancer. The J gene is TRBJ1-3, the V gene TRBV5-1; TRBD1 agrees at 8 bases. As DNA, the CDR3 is TGCGCCAGCAGCTTGGGGACAGGGTCGGAAAACACCATATATTTT. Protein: CASSLGTGSENTIYF.